These 26 T cell receptor beta chains were sequenced from one sample in a study of T-cell reconstitution after alpha-beta-depleted transplantation in children. This sample's TCRbeta library carried unique molecular identifier barcodes. Each CDR3 protein gets one entry after TCRdb re-called the PCR reads with MiXCR. The sample has some 840,000 distinct CDR3 sequences; under 20% are singletons. Sequencing was performed on PBMCs, mostly from graft donor cells, taken 360 days after TCRalphabeta/CD19-depleted stem cell transplant. All receptors come from a male patient under 18 who had a stem cell transplant for acute lymphoblastic leukemia, so the T cells may come from the graft donor.

The chain links TRBV5-1 to TRBJ1-1, with D possibly being TRBD1 (6 bases). CDR1 is SGHRS, CDR2 YFSETQ, per germline. The CDR3 consists of 13 residues. V dropped 1 base and J dropped 7 bases, with 11 bases sitting between them. CDR3 in DNA: TGCGCCAGCAGCTTGTCGGGACAAAGTGAAGCTTTCTTT. Encoded protein: CASSLSGQSEAFF.

The chain is built from TRBV4-2 and TRBJ2-5, with 10 bases that match TRBD2. The trim removed 0 bases at V and 2 bases at J, leaving 9 bases unmatched. Germline CDR1 LGHNA, CDR2 YNFKEQ. The length of the CDR3 is 18 residues. In DNA form, the CDR3 reads TGTGCCAGCAGCCAAGAAGGCCTCGGACTAGCGGATCAAGAGACCCAGTACTTC. Translating it yields CASSQEGLGLADQETQYF.

This clonotype turned up a few times. V and J are TRBV12-3 or TRBV12-4 and TRBJ2-1, with 9 positions matching TRBD1. The CDR3 length is 16 residues. V gave up 2 bases and J gave up 6 bases; unmatched junction bases: 8. In DNA, the CDR3 is TGTGCCAGCAGTTTAATCGGACAGGGGATGGGCAATGAGCAGTTCTTC. Its protein is CASSLIGQGMGNEQFF.

CDR3 loop: CASSGLRQGGRNEQFF. In DNA form, the CDR3 reads TGTGCCAGCTCAGGTCTGCGACAGGGGGGTCGGAATGAGCAGTTCTTC. V is TRBV18 and J is TRBJ2-1; 9 nucleotides agree with TRBD1. The J segment lost 7 bases and the V segment lost 5 bases, leaving 12 bases of the junction unmatched. Per the germline V gene, CDR1 is KGHSH and CDR2 is LQKENI. This CDR3 spans 16 amino acids. The full variable domain, with the rest looked up from reference TRBV18 and TRBJ2-1, is NAGVMQNPRHLVRRRGQEARLRCSPMKGHSHVYWYRQLPEEGLKFMVYLQKENIIDESGMPKERFSAEFPKEGPSILRIQQVVRGDSAAYFCASSGLRQGGRNEQFFGPGTRLTVL.

J is TRBJ2-7 and V is TRBV19; D ambiguous. The CDR3 has 13 residues. CDR1 is LNHDA, CDR2 SQIVND, per germline (reference sequence). V was shortened by 5 bases and J by 4 bases, with 12 bases between the two germline ends. The CDR3 DNA is TGTGCCAGTAGTGGCGATTGGTCGTACGAGCAGTACTTC. Translated: CASSGDWSYEQYF.

The rearrangement joins TRBV2 to TRBJ2-1, with D unresolved. The germline V gene encodes CDR1 SNHLY and CDR2 FYNNEI. V dropped 3 bases and J dropped 9 bases, with 18 bases sitting between them. The CDR3 has 15 amino acids. CDR3 in DNA: TGTGCCAGCAGTGAGTCAGTGGGGTTTTTCGGTGAGCAGTTCTTC. It encodes CASSESVGFFGEQFF.

The gene calls are TRBV20-1 and TRBJ2-5, with TRBD2 identical over 7 bases. This CDR3 has 16 residues. Germline loops: CDR1 DFQATT, CDR2 SNEGSKA (reference sequence). The junction had 20 bases not matched to a gene; V was cut back by 8 bases and J by 5 bases. The CDR3 nucleotides read TGCAGTCTTAATTTAGAGCGGGGTTCCCTTGGGGAGACCCAGTACTTC. This gives the protein CSLNLERGSLGETQYF.

This clonotype was picked up one time. This chain connects TRBV11-2 to TRBJ2-1, with D perhaps TRBD1 or TRBD2 (5 bases each). V lost 5 bases and J lost 7, with 21 bases in between. This CDR3 is built from 16 residues. Per the germline V gene, CDR1 is SGHAT and CDR2 is FQNNGV. Here the CDR3 reads CASSPIRGRLANEQFF. Here the CDR3 DNA reads TGTGCCAGCAGCCCGATAAGGGGACGACTCGCTAATGAGCAGTTCTTC.

The sample holds many counts of this clonotype. V is TRBV20-1 and J is TRBJ2-1, with TRBD2 identical over 11 bases. CDR3 size: 13 residues. The ends lost 6 bases at V and 5 bases at J; junction bases unmatched: 3. CDR1 and CDR2 (germline): DFQATT, SNEGSKA (reference sequence). The CDR3 DNA is TGCAGTGCCAAGACTAGCGGGAACAATGAGCAGTTCTTC. Translated, it gives CSAKTSGNNEQFF.

The chain is built from TRBV7-2 and TRBJ2-3; no firm D call. CDR1 is SGHTA, CDR2 FQGNSA, per germline. V dropped 4 bases and J dropped 8 bases, with 10 bases sitting between them. CDR3 length equals 12 residues. The CDR3: CASSSPAGTQYF. DNA for the CDR3: TGTGCCAGCAGCTCCCCGGCAGGTACGCAGTATTTT.

This clonotype appeared a few times. V usage is TRBV19 and J usage is TRBJ1-5; possible D gene TRBD1, 6 bases. V gave up 8 bases and J gave up 2 bases, with 19 bases separating them. This CDR3 spans 16 amino acids. CDR1 and CDR2 from the germline V gene are LNHDA and SQIVND (reference sequence). The CDR3 DNA follows: TGTGCCAGTGTGGGTAACAGGGAGGCGGGCAATCAGCCCCAGCATTTT. It codes for CASVGNREAGNQPQHF. Full variable domain (rest looked up from reference TRBV19 and TRBJ1-5): DGGITQSPKYLFRKEGQNVTLSCEQNLNHDAMYWYRQDPGQGLRLIYYSQIVNDFQKGDIAEGYSVSREKKESFPLTVTSAQKNPTAFYLCASVGNREAGNQPQHFGDGTRLSIL.

The gene calls are TRBV7-8 and TRBJ1-3; the match to TRBD1 covers 10 bases. The CDR3 length is 18 residues. Germline V gene data show CDR1 as SGHVS and CDR2 as FQNEAQ. V gave up 1 base and J gave up 3 bases; unmatched junction bases: 9. CDR3: CASSLVTGQGDFGNTIYF. As DNA, the CDR3 is TGTGCCAGCAGCTTAGTCACCGGACAGGGGGATTTTGGAAACACCATATATTTT.

The V call is TRBV7-9, the J call TRBJ2-5, with D perhaps given as TRBD1 or TRBD2 (5 bases each). The CDR3 spans 15 residues. The V end was cut by 7 bases, the J end by 1 base, with 16 bases between. The germline gives CDR1 SEHNR, CDR2 FQNEAQ (reference sequence). This chain's CDR3 is CASNDEGRIQETQYF. CDR3 nucleotides: TGTGCCAGCAACGACGAGGGACGGATCCAAGAGACCCAGTACTTC.

This chain links TRBV20-1 with TRBJ2-7; D gene uncertain. CDR1 and CDR2 (germline): DFQATT, SNEGSKA (reference sequence). The CDR3 sequence is 12 residues long. The V end was cut by 2 bases, the J end by 2 bases, with 7 bases between. CDR3 in DNA: TGCAGTGCTAGATCCAGTACCTACGAGCAGTACTTC. Its translation is CSARSSTYEQYF.

The J gene is TRBJ2-7, the V gene TRBV15, with a possible D match to TRBD2 (5 bases). The CDR3 runs to 14 residues. Germline V CDR1 and CDR2: LNHNV, YYDKDF (reference sequence). Trimming took off 1 base at V and 1 base at J, with 8 bases between the two ends. The CDR3 sequence: CATSRVRASYEQYF. CDR3 nucleotides: TGTGCCACCAGCAGAGTGCGGGCTTCCTACGAGCAGTACTTC.

CDR3 sequence: CASSLLTSELAKNIQYF. The DNA for the CDR3 is TGTGCCAGCAGTCTTTTGACTAGCGAGTTAGCCAAAAACATTCAGTACTTC. The chain recombines TRBV2 with TRBJ2-4; the match to TRBD2 covers 8 bases. There are 17 residues in the CDR3. V was pared by 5 bases and J by 0 bases, with 9 bases of the junction left unmatched. CDR1 is SNHLY and CDR2 is FYNNEI in the germline V gene.

This clonotype turned up a few times. The CDR3, as DNA: TGTGCCAGTAGGCCGGGACACATCTATGGCTACACCTTC. This gives the protein CASRPGHIYGYTF. The V gene is TRBV19, the J gene TRBJ1-2, with D maybe TRBD1 (6 bases). The CDR3 length is 13 residues. The germline V gene has CDR1 LNHDA and CDR2 SQIVND (reference sequence). Between the trimmed V and J ends, which lost 6 bases and 4 bases, there was a span of 12 bases.

The chain has TRBV7-6 and TRBJ2-7; TRBD2 matches at 12 bases. V gave up 5 bases and J gave up 3 bases; unmatched junction bases: 5. CDR1 and CDR2 from the germline V gene are SGHVS and FNYEAQ. The CDR3 covers 15 residues. The CDR3 loop is CASSPWTSGNYEQYF. The CDR3 region has the DNA TGTGCCAGCAGCCCCTGGACTAGCGGGAACTACGAGCAGTACTTC.

The genes are TRBV7-9 and TRBJ2-7, with D perhaps matching TRBD1 (5 bases). The CDR3 spans 15 residues. Germline V gene lookup returns CDR1 SEHNR and CDR2 FQNEAQ (reference sequence). Trimming pared 1 base from V and 2 bases from J, leaving 12 bases between. In nucleotides, the CDR3 is TGTGCCAGCAGCTTAGTGACAGTGAAAACCTACGAGCAGTACTTC. The encoded protein is CASSLVTVKTYEQYF.

At least ten counts were recorded for this clonotype. The chain uses TRBV12-3 or TRBV12-4 and TRBJ2-5, with TRBD2 matching 13 bases. The CDR3 has 14 amino acids. Trimming removed 8 bases from V and 5 bases from J; junction bases left unmatched: 5. In DNA, the CDR3 is TGTGCCAGCCGACTAGCGGGAGGTGGTGAGACCCAGTACTTC. It yields the protein CASRLAGGGETQYF.

This clonotype was recorded many times. This rearrangement joins TRBV6-2 or TRBV6-3 to TRBJ2-7; D may be TRBD2 (5 bases). Germline V lookup: CDR1 MNHEY, CDR2 SVGEGT. V was clipped by 6 bases and J by 4 bases, with 16 bases between them. CDR3 size: 14 residues. The CDR3, as DNA: TGTGCCAGCAGGAGGCTGGAGGCTTTTTACGAGCAGTACTTC. Translated, it gives CASRRLEAFYEQYF.

This clonotype was detected only a few times. V gene TRBV15 combines with J gene TRBJ2-3, with 8 bases identical to TRBD2. The CDR3 totals 18 residues. V was clipped by 0 bases and J by 2 bases; unmatched bases: 10. Germline CDR1 is LNHNV and CDR2 is YYDKDF (reference sequence). The CDR3 protein is CATSRETLLAVITDTQYF. The DNA of the CDR3 is TGTGCCACCAGCAGAGAGACCCTACTAGCGGTGATCACAGATACGCAGTATTTT.

This clonotype was observed a handful of times. The chain carries TRBV20-1 and TRBJ2-7; D perhaps matches TRBD2 (6 bases). The CDR3 extends over 10 amino acids. V dropped 2 bases and J dropped 9 bases, with 8 bases sitting between them. Looked up from germline, CDR1 is DFQATT and CDR2 is SNEGSKA (reference sequence). In DNA, the CDR3 is TGCAGTGCTAGACTAGCGTCGCAGTACTTC. It translates to CSARLASQYF.

This clonotype came up many times. The chain employs TRBV18 and TRBJ2-1, with 10 bases identical to TRBD2. The germline V gene encodes CDR1 KGHSH and CDR2 LQKENI. Trimming at V came to 2 bases and at J to 0 bases, leaving 4 bases not matched to a gene. The CDR3 contains 17 residues. The CDR3 sequence: CASSPTLAGASYNEQFF. DNA for the CDR3: TGTGCCAGCTCACCAACGCTAGCGGGAGCCTCCTACAATGAGCAGTTCTTC.

This clonotype was seen more than once but under ten times. The chain carries TRBV19 and TRBJ2-7; the match to TRBD1 covers 9 bases. Germline trimming cut 5 bases from V and 0 bases from J; bases unmatched to any gene: 8. Germline V gene sequence: CDR1 LNHDA, CDR2 SQIVND (reference sequence). This CDR3 contains 16 residues. CDR3 protein: CASSDAGTGRSYEQYF. CDR3 coding DNA: TGTGCCAGTAGTGACGCCGGGACAGGGCGCTCCTACGAGCAGTACTTC.

In its sample, this clonotype was seen a few times. The rearrangement joins TRBV12-3 or TRBV12-4 to TRBJ1-4, with D maybe TRBD1 (5 bases). CDR3 length equals 16 residues. V was cut by 4 bases and J by 9 bases, with 21 bases left in between. CDR3 protein: CASSSGTIAGGKKLFF. The CDR3 DNA reads as TGTGCCAGCAGTTCCGGGACCATCGCCGGGGGGAAAAAACTGTTTTTT.